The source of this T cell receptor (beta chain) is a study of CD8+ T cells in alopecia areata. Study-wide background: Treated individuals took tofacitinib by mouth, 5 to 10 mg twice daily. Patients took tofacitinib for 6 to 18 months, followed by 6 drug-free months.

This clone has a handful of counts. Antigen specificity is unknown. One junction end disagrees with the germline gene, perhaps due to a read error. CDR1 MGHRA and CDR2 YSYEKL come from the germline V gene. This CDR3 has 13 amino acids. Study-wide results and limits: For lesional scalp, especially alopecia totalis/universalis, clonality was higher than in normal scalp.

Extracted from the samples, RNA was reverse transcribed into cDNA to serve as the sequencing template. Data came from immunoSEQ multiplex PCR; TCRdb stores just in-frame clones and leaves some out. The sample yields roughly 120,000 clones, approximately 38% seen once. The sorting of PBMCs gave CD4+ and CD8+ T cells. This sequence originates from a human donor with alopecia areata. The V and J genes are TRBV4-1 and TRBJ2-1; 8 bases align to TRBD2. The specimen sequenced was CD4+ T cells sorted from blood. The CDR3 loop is CASSQDLSGTDLF. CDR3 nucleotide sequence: TGCGCCAGCAGCCAAGATCTTAGCGGGACCGACCTCTTC.